This entry describes one T cell receptor (beta chain). The method was immunoSEQ multiplex PCR; TCRdb's version includes in-frame clones alone and lacks a portion of them. Of over 150,000 clones detected, 70% to 90% appear once; the ten largest clones hold approximately 8%. J lost 10 bases, V lost 5 bases, and 8 bases had no gene match. Germline CDR1 is SEHNR and CDR2 is FQNEAQ (reference sequence). The CDR3 runs to 14 residues. Enrolled during active infection, Seattle patients were then followed longitudinally. The data derive from a study of blood T cell repertoires in COVID-19. Sequenced: peripheral blood. The chain has TRBV7-9 and TRBJ2-1; TRBD2 agrees at 10 bases. The receptor's source is a woman at least 80 years old with COVID-19, enrolled during active disease. CDR3 loop: CASSVTPGLAEQFF. The CDR3 region has the DNA TGTGCCAGCAGCGTAACCCCGGGACTAGCGGAGCAGTTCTTC.